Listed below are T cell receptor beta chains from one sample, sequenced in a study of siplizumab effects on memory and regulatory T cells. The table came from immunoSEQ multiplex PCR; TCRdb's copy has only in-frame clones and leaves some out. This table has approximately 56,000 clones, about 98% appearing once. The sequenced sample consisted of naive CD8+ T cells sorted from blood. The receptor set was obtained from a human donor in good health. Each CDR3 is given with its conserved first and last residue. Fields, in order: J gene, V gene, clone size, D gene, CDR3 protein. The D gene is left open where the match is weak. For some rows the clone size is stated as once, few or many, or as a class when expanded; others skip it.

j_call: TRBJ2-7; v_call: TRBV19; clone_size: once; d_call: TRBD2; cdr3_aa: CASSEVAGVPYEQYF
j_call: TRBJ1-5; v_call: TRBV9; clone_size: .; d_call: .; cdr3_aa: CASSVGQGSNQPQHF
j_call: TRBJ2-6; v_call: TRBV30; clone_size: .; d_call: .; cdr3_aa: CAWSLVPFSGANVLTF
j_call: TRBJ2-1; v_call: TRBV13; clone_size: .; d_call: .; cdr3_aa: CASSKESSYNEQFF
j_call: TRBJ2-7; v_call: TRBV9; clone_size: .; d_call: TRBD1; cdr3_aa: CASSLGTGDIHEQYF
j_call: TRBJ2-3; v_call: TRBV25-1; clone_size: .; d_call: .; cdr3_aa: CASSDPGGGTDTQYF
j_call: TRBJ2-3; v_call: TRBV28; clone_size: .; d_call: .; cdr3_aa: CASSSTFTDTQYF
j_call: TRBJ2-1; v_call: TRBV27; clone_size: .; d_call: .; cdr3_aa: CASSYGRVLSYNEQFF
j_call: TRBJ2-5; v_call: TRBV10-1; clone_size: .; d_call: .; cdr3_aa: CASSELGSAGTQYF
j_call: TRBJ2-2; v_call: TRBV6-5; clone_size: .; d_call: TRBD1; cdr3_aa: CASSYSGTGRTGELFF
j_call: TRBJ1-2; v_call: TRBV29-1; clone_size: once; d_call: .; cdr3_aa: CSVLGAAKSRDGYTF
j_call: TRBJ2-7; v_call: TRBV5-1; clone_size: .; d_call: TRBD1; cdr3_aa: CASSPGTLDRAGEQYF
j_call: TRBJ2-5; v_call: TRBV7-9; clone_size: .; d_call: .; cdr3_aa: CASSNRDGQETQYF
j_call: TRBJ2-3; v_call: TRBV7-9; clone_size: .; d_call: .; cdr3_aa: CASSLSRVYTDTQYF
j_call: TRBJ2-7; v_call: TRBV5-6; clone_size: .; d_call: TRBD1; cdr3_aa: CASSLALWGTGGAYEQYF
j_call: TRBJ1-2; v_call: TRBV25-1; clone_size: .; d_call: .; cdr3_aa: CASSVGSGYTF
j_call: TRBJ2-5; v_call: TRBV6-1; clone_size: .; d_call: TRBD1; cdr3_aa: CASSLDRVEETQYF
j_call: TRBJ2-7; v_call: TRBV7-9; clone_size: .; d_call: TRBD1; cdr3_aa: CASTTGAYEQYF
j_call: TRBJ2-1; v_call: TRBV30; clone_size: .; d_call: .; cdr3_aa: CAWSPRENEQFF
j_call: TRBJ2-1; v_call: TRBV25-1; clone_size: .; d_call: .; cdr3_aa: CASSGILATAYNEQFF
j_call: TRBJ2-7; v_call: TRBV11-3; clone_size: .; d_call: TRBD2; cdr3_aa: CASSLEPGLGVEQYF
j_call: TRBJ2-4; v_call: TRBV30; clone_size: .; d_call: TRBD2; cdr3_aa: CACRLLAGGNIQYF
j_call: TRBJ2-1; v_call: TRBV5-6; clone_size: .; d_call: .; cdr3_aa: CASTLRGVEQFF
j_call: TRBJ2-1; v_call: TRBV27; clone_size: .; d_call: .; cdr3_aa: CASSLSLSYNEQFF
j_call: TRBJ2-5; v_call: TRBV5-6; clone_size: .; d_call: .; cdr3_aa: CASSFRLENEETQYF
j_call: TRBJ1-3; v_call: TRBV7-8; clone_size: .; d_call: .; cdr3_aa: CASSLEGRISGNTIYF
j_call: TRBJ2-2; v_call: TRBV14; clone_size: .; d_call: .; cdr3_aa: CASSQPDLETGELFF
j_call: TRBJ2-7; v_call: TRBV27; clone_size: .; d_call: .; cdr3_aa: CASSEMGTYEQYF
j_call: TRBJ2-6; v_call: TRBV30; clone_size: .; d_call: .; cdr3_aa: CAWSVGRGANVLTF
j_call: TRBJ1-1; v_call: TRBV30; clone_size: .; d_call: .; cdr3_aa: CAWDPGVGRTEAFF
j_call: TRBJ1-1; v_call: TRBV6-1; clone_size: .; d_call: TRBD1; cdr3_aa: CAISENAWDREYTEAFF
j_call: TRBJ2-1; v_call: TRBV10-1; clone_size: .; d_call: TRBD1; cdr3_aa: CASSPRTGLRNEQFF
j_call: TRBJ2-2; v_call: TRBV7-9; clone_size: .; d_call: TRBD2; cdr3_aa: CASSSRLAGGYTGELFF
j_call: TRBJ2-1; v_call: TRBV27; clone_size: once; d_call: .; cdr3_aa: CASSLFRDFYNEQFF
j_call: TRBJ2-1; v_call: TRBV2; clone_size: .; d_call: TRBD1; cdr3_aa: CASTAGTATYNEQFF
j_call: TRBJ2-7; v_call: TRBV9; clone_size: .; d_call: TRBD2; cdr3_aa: CASSSGGGYEQYF
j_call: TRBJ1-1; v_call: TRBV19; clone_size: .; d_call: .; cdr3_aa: CASRQHMNTEAFF
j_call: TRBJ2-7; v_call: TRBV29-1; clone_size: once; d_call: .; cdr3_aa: CSVPSWQGTSGEQYF
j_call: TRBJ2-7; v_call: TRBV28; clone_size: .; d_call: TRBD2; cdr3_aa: CASSPAGGSYEQYF
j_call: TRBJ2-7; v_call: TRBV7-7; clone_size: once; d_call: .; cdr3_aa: CASSASPGTYYEQYF
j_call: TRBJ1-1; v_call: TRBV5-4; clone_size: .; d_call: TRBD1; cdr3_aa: CASSLQGTEAFF
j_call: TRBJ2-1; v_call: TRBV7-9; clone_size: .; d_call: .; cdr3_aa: CASSSTELVSYNEQFF
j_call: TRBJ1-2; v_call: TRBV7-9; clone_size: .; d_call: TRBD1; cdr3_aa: CATVTGTGGDGYTF